The present entry profiles one T cell receptor beta chain with its context. Its antigen is not known. One end of the junction does not line up with germline, which may come from a read error. A quantity of about 0.45 to 1 ug RNA underwent reverse transcription using random hexamers. TCRdb re-derived calls from the immunoSEQ multiplex PCR reads in MiXCR, one entry per CDR3 protein. The sample holds around 220,000 distinct CDR3 sequences, 92% seen once. Blood CD8+ and CD4+ T cells underwent high-throughput TCR beta sequencing. It was treatment-naive patients with stable or active relapsing-remitting disease who made up the multiple sclerosis controls. While CD8+ and CD4+ T cells were isolated negatively, TEMRA cells were enriched by FACS. Germline V lookup: CDR1 SGHDT, CDR2 YYEEEE. The CDR3 loop spans 15 amino acids. These data are taken from a study of CD8 T cells in Susac syndrome. Notes on the study in general: The study's TCR sequencing and HLA analysis covered a relatively small number of individuals, and the study acknowledged this.

The clonotype was recovered from a human donor with multiple sclerosis. Sample: CD8+ T cells from PBMCs. This chain connects TRBV5-6 to TRBJ2-2; D is possibly TRBD2 (6 bases). The CDR3 DNA is TGTGCCAGCACCTTTGGTACCACTTTCACCGGGGGGCTGTTTTTT. Translating it yields CASTFGTTFTGGLFF.